A selection of T cell receptor beta chains follows, all from one sample in a study of CD8 T cells in Susac syndrome. Each CDR3 protein is one row after TCRdb ran MiXCR on the immunoSEQ multiplex PCR reads. This sample has about 200,000 distinct CDR3 sequences; 95% occur once, and the top ten carry 0.1%. Sequenced material: CD4+ T cells from PBMCs. The source is a human donor in good health. The CDR3 runs from the conserved cysteine through the conserved F or W. D genes are given only for firm matches.

D gene: .; J gene: TRBJ2-3; V gene: TRBV4-2; CDR3 protein: CASSQDYRTDTQYF; CDR3 DNA: TGTGCCAGCAGCCAGGACTACCGCACAGATACGCAGTATTTT
D gene: .; J gene: TRBJ2-7; V gene: TRBV11-2; CDR3 protein: CASSTDSFYEQYF; CDR3 DNA: TGTGCCAGCAGCACGGACAGTTTCTACGAGCAGTACTTC
D gene: .; J gene: TRBJ1-5; V gene: TRBV12-3/TRBV12-4; CDR3 protein: CASTPGGAKSQHF; CDR3 DNA: TGTGCCAGCACTCCGGGAGGTGCTAAGTCCCAGCATTTT
D gene: .; J gene: TRBJ2-1; V gene: TRBV20-1; CDR3 protein: CSARDRITGQDEQFF; CDR3 DNA: TGCAGTGCTAGAGATCGGATCACAGGGCAGGATGAGCAGTTCTTC
D gene: .; J gene: TRBJ2-3; V gene: TRBV20-1; CDR3 protein: CSARSAGPDTQYF; CDR3 DNA: TGCAGTGCTAGAAGTGCGGGCCCAGATACGCAGTATTTT
D gene: TRBD1; J gene: TRBJ1-4; V gene: TRBV9; CDR3 protein: CASSVVTGGGEKLFF; CDR3 DNA: TGTGCCAGCAGCGTAGTGACAGGGGGAGGGGAAAAACTGTTTTTT
D gene: TRBD1; J gene: TRBJ2-1; V gene: TRBV27; CDR3 protein: CASSNRGREQFF; CDR3 DNA: TGTGCCAGCAGCAACAGGGGTCGTGAGCAGTTCTTC
D gene: .; J gene: TRBJ1-2; V gene: TRBV29-1; CDR3 protein: CSVGEGGYTF; CDR3 DNA: TGCAGCGTTGGGGAGGGTGGCTACACCTTC
D gene: .; J gene: TRBJ2-1; V gene: TRBV24-1; CDR3 protein: CATSGQRAYNEQFF; CDR3 DNA: TGTGCCACCAGTGGCCAGCGGGCTTACAATGAGCAGTTCTTC
D gene: .; J gene: TRBJ1-5; V gene: TRBV2; CDR3 protein: CASSETWRENQPQHF; CDR3 DNA: TGTGCCAGCAGTGAAACTTGGAGGGAAAATCAGCCCCAGCATTTT
D gene: .; J gene: TRBJ1-2; V gene: TRBV25-1; CDR3 protein: CASSEYPGGRANVRCGYTF; CDR3 DNA: TGTGCCAGCAGTGAATACCCTGGGGGCAGGGCGAATGTGAGGTGTGGCTACACCTTC
D gene: .; J gene: TRBJ2-1; V gene: TRBV29-1; CDR3 protein: CSVVAGSSYNEQFF; CDR3 DNA: TGCAGCGTTGTTGCGGGTAGCTCCTACAATGAGCAGTTCTTC
D gene: .; J gene: TRBJ2-1; V gene: TRBV27; CDR3 protein: CASSEGRSIYNEQFF; CDR3 DNA: TGTGCCAGCAGTGAAGGCAGGTCCATCTACAATGAGCAGTTCTTC
D gene: TRBD1; J gene: TRBJ1-6; V gene: TRBV9; CDR3 protein: CASSATGTSPLHF; CDR3 DNA: TGTGCCAGCAGCGCGACAGGGACCTCACCCCTCCACTTT
D gene: TRBD2; J gene: TRBJ2-1; V gene: TRBV12-3/TRBV12-4; CDR3 protein: CASRKTSGTYNEQFF; CDR3 DNA: TGTGCCAGCAGGAAAACTAGCGGGACCTACAATGAGCAGTTCTTC
D gene: TRBD2; J gene: TRBJ2-1; V gene: TRBV6-1; CDR3 protein: CASSRPQTSGYNEQFF; CDR3 DNA: TGTGCCAGCAGTCGCCCTCAGACTAGCGGATACAATGAGCAGTTCTTC
D gene: .; J gene: TRBJ2-2; V gene: TRBV3-1; CDR3 protein: CASSPPANTGELFF; CDR3 DNA: TGTGCCAGCAGCCCTCCGGCGAACACCGGGGAGCTGTTTTTT
D gene: .; J gene: TRBJ2-1; V gene: TRBV7-2; CDR3 protein: CASSLARLGNHNEQFF; CDR3 DNA: TGTGCCAGCAGCCTTGCCCGACTAGGGAACCACAATGAGCAGTTCTTC
D gene: TRBD1; J gene: TRBJ2-3; V gene: TRBV11-2; CDR3 protein: CASSHGQGARDTQYF; CDR3 DNA: TGTGCCAGCAGCCACGGACAGGGGGCAAGAGATACGCAGTATTTT
D gene: .; J gene: TRBJ1-6; V gene: TRBV20-1; CDR3 protein: CSARATPGRTPLHF; CDR3 DNA: TGCAGTGCTAGAGCAACCCCCGGGAGGACACCCCTCCACTTT
D gene: .; J gene: TRBJ2-6; V gene: TRBV7-2; CDR3 protein: CASSLAAGSGANVLTF; CDR3 DNA: TGTGCCAGCAGCTTAGCTGCGGGCTCTGGGGCCAACGTCCTGACTTTC
D gene: TRBD1; J gene: TRBJ2-2; V gene: TRBV20-1; CDR3 protein: CSAPGQGGDGELFF; CDR3 DNA: TGCAGTGCCCCGGGACAGGGAGGGGACGGGGAGCTGTTTTTT
D gene: TRBD1; J gene: TRBJ2-7; V gene: TRBV12-3/TRBV12-4; CDR3 protein: CASSPDRGTFYEQYF; CDR3 DNA: TGTGCCAGCAGCCCGGACAGGGGGACCTTCTACGAGCAGTACTTC
D gene: .; J gene: TRBJ1-6; V gene: TRBV25-1; CDR3 protein: CASSEAYRSTPLHF; CDR3 DNA: TGTGCCAGCAGTGAGGCGTACAGGTCTACACCCCTCCACTTT
D gene: .; J gene: TRBJ1-2; V gene: TRBV12-3/TRBV12-4; CDR3 protein: CASSNKQGPYGYTF; CDR3 DNA: TGTGCCAGCAGTAATAAACAGGGCCCCTATGGCTACACCTTC
D gene: .; J gene: TRBJ1-1; V gene: TRBV5-4; CDR3 protein: CASSLDPSGVGTEAFF; CDR3 DNA: TGTGCCAGCAGCTTGGATCCGTCAGGGGTCGGCACTGAAGCTTTCTTT
D gene: TRBD2; J gene: TRBJ2-3; V gene: TRBV7-2; CDR3 protein: CASSLRTSPDTQYF; CDR3 DNA: TGTGCCAGCAGCCTTCGGACTAGCCCGGATACGCAGTATTTT
D gene: .; J gene: TRBJ2-5; V gene: TRBV2; CDR3 protein: CASSDRTLETQYF; CDR3 DNA: TGTGCCAGCAGTGATCGCACCCTGGAGACCCAGTACTTC
D gene: .; J gene: TRBJ2-5; V gene: TRBV4-3; CDR3 protein: CASSPQTTTIRFDGTQYF; CDR3 DNA: TGCGCCAGCAGCCCCCAGACTACGACGATTAGGTTTGATGGGACCCAGTACTTC
D gene: .; J gene: TRBJ2-6; V gene: TRBV10-3; CDR3 protein: CAIRDPGLGANVLTF; CDR3 DNA: TGTGCCATCAGGGACCCGGGCCTTGGGGCCAACGTCCTGACTTTC
D gene: .; J gene: TRBJ1-3; V gene: TRBV19; CDR3 protein: CASNNRAGSSGNTIYF; CDR3 DNA: TGTGCCAGTAACAACAGGGCTGGGTCCTCTGGAAACACCATATATTTT
D gene: .; J gene: TRBJ2-2; V gene: TRBV6-6; CDR3 protein: CASKYNRATGELFF; CDR3 DNA: TGTGCCAGCAAGTATAACAGGGCGACCGGGGAGCTGTTTTTT
D gene: .; J gene: TRBJ1-5; V gene: TRBV19; CDR3 protein: CASSMNGYQPQHF; CDR3 DNA: TGTGCCAGTAGTATGAACGGCTATCAGCCCCAGCATTTT
D gene: .; J gene: TRBJ2-3; V gene: TRBV7-2; CDR3 protein: CASSLAERDTQYF; CDR3 DNA: TGTGCCAGCAGCTTAGCGGAGCGGGATACGCAGTATTTT
D gene: .; J gene: TRBJ1-2; V gene: TRBV12-3/TRBV12-4; CDR3 protein: CASSRSDWKNYGYTF; CDR3 DNA: TGTGCCAGCAGTCGTTCGGATTGGAAGAACTATGGCTACACCTTC
D gene: .; J gene: TRBJ1-2; V gene: TRBV29-1; CDR3 protein: CSDSGTTGHPTF; CDR3 DNA: TGCAGTGACTCCGGGACGACCGGACATCCCACCTTC
D gene: .; J gene: TRBJ2-3; V gene: TRBV6-1; CDR3 protein: CASSRAPGRSTDTQYF; CDR3 DNA: TGTGCCAGCAGCCGAGCCCCGGGACGTAGCACAGATACGCAGTATTTT
D gene: .; J gene: TRBJ1-2; V gene: TRBV20-1; CDR3 protein: CSASTPPYSRANYGYTF; CDR3 DNA: TGCAGTGCTAGTACCCCTCCCTACTCTAGAGCTAACTATGGCTACACCTTC
D gene: .; J gene: TRBJ1-1; V gene: TRBV7-3; CDR3 protein: CASSLDGVSTEAFF; CDR3 DNA: TGTGCCAGCAGCTTAGACGGTGTAAGCACTGAAGCTTTCTTT
D gene: .; J gene: TRBJ1-4; V gene: TRBV27; CDR3 protein: CASSRQAATNEKLFF; CDR3 DNA: TGTGCCAGCAGTCGACAGGCCGCAACTAATGAAAAACTGTTTTTT
D gene: TRBD1; J gene: TRBJ1-1; V gene: TRBV9; CDR3 protein: CASSGDSWGTEAFF; CDR3 DNA: TGTGCCAGCAGCGGGGACAGCTGGGGCACTGAAGCTTTCTTT
D gene: .; J gene: TRBJ2-2; V gene: TRBV29-1; CDR3 protein: CSVARVSNGELFF; CDR3 DNA: TGCAGCGTTGCAAGGGTCTCTAACGGGGAGCTGTTTTTT
D gene: TRBD1; J gene: TRBJ2-1; V gene: TRBV20-1; CDR3 protein: CSARTGVSNEQFF; CDR3 DNA: TGCAGTGCTAGGACAGGGGTCAGCAATGAGCAGTTCTTC
D gene: TRBD1; J gene: TRBJ2-1; V gene: TRBV10-1; CDR3 protein: CASSGGGQGQFF; CDR3 DNA: TGCGCCAGCAGTGGGGGGGGACAGGGGCAGTTCTTC
D gene: .; J gene: TRBJ2-7; V gene: TRBV9; CDR3 protein: CASSTLARTYEQYF; CDR3 DNA: TGTGCCAGCAGTACCCTAGCGAGAACCTACGAGCAGTACTTC
D gene: TRBD1; J gene: TRBJ1-1; V gene: TRBV20-1; CDR3 protein: CSAPGTAATEAFF; CDR3 DNA: TGCAGTGCTCCTGGGACAGCCGCTACCGAAGCTTTCTTT